Below, 17 T cell receptor beta chains from the same sample are listed, as sequenced in a study of T-cell memory formation after mild COVID-19 listed by TCRdb under 2021. Libraries were made using 5' RACE. Instrument used: Illumina NovaSeq 6000. TCRdb reworked the public reads: Q25 trimming with fastp, MiXCR clone assembly, productive beta chains retained. Each entry is one CDR3 protein sequence, shown with its most common DNA and genes. This sample has 410,000 or so distinct CDR3 sequences in its table, and about 25% of those were observed once. About an eighth of the sample goes to the ten largest clones. Sequences were obtained from PBMCs or a T cell subset sorted from them (not recorded which). These TCRs come from an adult woman who had mild COVID-19 (a few samples of this study predate the infection). The sample titles of this study are shuffled in the database, so cell type and time point are left out; the donor was told from shared clones.

This rearrangement joins TRBV24-1 to TRBJ1-5; possible D gene TRBD1, 5 bases. The germline gives CDR1 KGHDR, CDR2 SFDVKD. With 3 bases removed from V and 0 bases from J, the gap between germline ends came to 14 bases. The CDR3 is made up of 17 amino acids. The CDR3 nucleotides are TGTGCCACCAGTGATACCGGGGCAGGATATAGCAATCAGCCCCAGCATTTT. Translation gives CATSDTGAGYSNQPQHF.

V gene TRBV12-3 or TRBV12-4 combines with J gene TRBJ2-5; no reliable D call. The CDR3 runs 12 residues. V shed 2 bases and J shed 5 bases, with 6 bases lying between them. CDR3 DNA: TGTGCCAGCAGTTTAACAATGGAGACCCAGTACTTC. This codes for CASSLTMETQYF.

In this sample, this clonotype turned up a few times. This chain links TRBV5-5 with TRBJ2-7; D uncertain. Trimming pared 4 bases from V and 2 bases from J, leaving 10 bases between. The CDR3 is 13 residues long. Looked up from germline, CDR1 is SGHKS and CDR2 is YYEKEE (reference sequence). The CDR3 coding sequence is TGTGCCAGCAGCCGGGTTGGGGCCTACGAGCAGTACTTC. It encodes CASSRVGAYEQYF.

The rearrangement uses TRBV20-1 and TRBJ2-7; D perhaps matches TRBD2 (5 bases). Germline V gene lookup returns CDR1 DFQATT and CDR2 SNEGSKA (reference sequence). This CDR3 spans 14 amino acids. V gave up 5 bases and J gave up 4 bases, with 18 bases separating them. CDR3 sequence reads: CSASPGIADYEQYF. As DNA, the CDR3 is TGCAGTGCTTCCCCCGGGATAGCCGATTACGAGCAGTACTTC.

V gene TRBV4-1 combines with J gene TRBJ2-1; TRBD1 agrees at 8 bases. The CDR3 is made up of 14 amino acids. Germline values: CDR1 MGHRA, CDR2 YSYEKL. Trimming removed 1 base from V and 8 bases from J; junction bases left unmatched: 4. The CDR3 bases are TGCGCCAGCAGCCAAGTCGGACAGGGCGATGAGCAGTTCTTC. Its translation is CASSQVGQGDEQFF.

The rearrangement joins TRBV4-1 to TRBJ1-6; D is ambiguous. Trimming took off 0 bases at V and 6 bases at J, with 9 bases between the two ends. The germline gives CDR1 MGHRA, CDR2 YSYEKL. CDR3 size: 15 residues. The chain's CDR3 is CASSQEPTPNSPLHF. The CDR3 DNA follows: TGCGCCAGCAGCCAAGAACCGACCCCTAATTCACCCCTCCACTTT.

This clonotype occurred a few times. The chain joins TRBV15 to TRBJ2-7; no clear D gene. The CDR3 has 15 residues. V gave up 4 bases and J gave up 4 bases, with 17 bases separating them. Germline V gene lookup returns CDR1 LNHNV and CDR2 YYDKDF (reference sequence). The CDR3: CATSTTSTVGYEQYF. The CDR3, as DNA: TGTGCCACCAGCACAACGTCGACCGTAGGGTACGAGCAGTACTTC.

The chain joins TRBV6-6 to TRBJ1-1, with D uncertain. The CDR3 contains 12 residues. V lost 1 base to trimming and J lost 11 bases, with 11 bases between them. The germline gives CDR1 MNHNY, CDR2 SVGAGI (reference sequence). The CDR3 DNA follows: TGTGCCAGCAGTTACTACGAAACGGGGGCTTTCTTT. This gives the protein CASSYYETGAFF.

This clonotype was counted between two and nine times. The chain is built from TRBV5-1 and TRBJ2-3; no reliable D call. Germline V gene data show CDR1 as SGHRS and CDR2 as YFSETQ. The CDR3 covers 14 residues. The V gene lost 1 base and the J gene lost 1 base, with 7 bases spanning the gap. As DNA, the CDR3 is TGCGCCAGCAGCTTGATAGGAGGCACAGATACGCAGTATTTT. It translates to CASSLIGGTDTQYF.

The CDR3 region is CASSQERGQDSNQPQHF. CDR3 coding DNA: TGTGCCAGCAGCCAAGAAAGGGGGCAGGATAGCAATCAGCCCCAGCATTTT. The J gene is TRBJ1-5, the V gene TRBV14; 7 bases are shared with TRBD1. The germline V gene encodes CDR1 SGHDN and CDR2 FVKESK. The CDR3 contains 17 residues. The J segment lost 0 bases and the V segment lost 0 bases, leaving 5 bases of the junction unmatched. Full variable domain (rest looked up from reference TRBV14 and TRBJ1-5): EAGVTQFPSHSVIEKGQTVTLRCDPISGHDNLYWYRRVMGKEIKFLLHFVKESKQDESGMPNNRFLAERTGGTYSTLKVQPAELEDSGVYFCASSQERGQDSNQPQHFGDGTRLSIL.

This chain uses TRBV6-5 with TRBJ1-6, with unresolved D. Germline V gene data show CDR1 as MNHEY and CDR2 as SVGAGI. V was cut by 4 bases and J by 7 bases, with 11 bases left in between. The CDR3 covers 14 residues. CDR3 coding DNA: TGTGCCAGCAGTTCCAGGCGGCTAAATTCACCCCTCCACTTT. Translated, it gives CASSSRRLNSPLHF.

This clonotype showed up just a few times. The V and J genes are TRBV19 and TRBJ2-1; D unresolved. The V end was cut by 9 bases, the J end by 0 bases, with 12 bases between. Germline V lookup: CDR1 LNHDA, CDR2 SQIVND (reference sequence). The CDR3 is 14 amino acids. In nucleotides, the CDR3 is TGTGCCAGCAAAGACGGAGACTCCTACAATGAGCAGTTCTTC. Protein sequence: CASKDGDSYNEQFF.

The chain links TRBV20-1 to TRBJ2-1; D is perhaps TRBD1 or TRBD2 (7 bases each). The CDR3 length is 15 residues. Germline V gives CDR1 DFQATT, CDR2 SNEGSKA (reference sequence). V was shortened by 4 bases and J by 1 base, with 14 bases between the two germline ends. CDR3 DNA: TGCAGTGCTAATCCGCAGGGGGGGTCCTACAATGAGCAGTTCTTC. Protein: CSANPQGGSYNEQFF.

This clonotype has just a few counts. The genes are TRBV5-1 and TRBJ1-3, with D possibly being TRBD1 (5 bases). CDR3 length equals 17 residues. The V gene lost 4 bases and the J gene lost 0 bases, with 17 bases spanning the gap. Germline-derived CDR1 and CDR2 are SGHRS and YFSETQ. Here the CDR3 DNA reads TGCGCCAGCAGCCTCCGGGACGGCGAATTCTCTGGAAACACCATATATTTT. Encoded protein: CASSLRDGEFSGNTIYF.

This rearrangement joins TRBV12-3 or TRBV12-4 to TRBJ1-1; D may be TRBD1 (5 bases). The CDR3 sequence is 15 residues long. V was pared by 6 bases and J by 4 bases, with 18 bases between. The CDR3: CASSYSVSGGTEAFF. CDR3 bases: TGTGCCAGCAGCTACTCGGTCAGCGGGGGCACTGAAGCTTTCTTT.

In this sample, this clonotype turned up a few times. J is TRBJ2-7 and V is TRBV9; 9 bases are a match to TRBD2. Per germline, CDR1 SGDLS and CDR2 YYNGEE. V dropped 4 bases and J dropped 5; count of bases not matched to a gene: 13. The CDR3 has 16 amino acids. CDR3 in amino acids: CASSLRGLAGVDEQYF. The CDR3 bases are TGTGCCAGCAGCCTCAGGGGATTAGCGGGAGTCGACGAGCAGTACTTC.

This clonotype was seen ten or more times. The V and J genes are TRBV20-1 and TRBJ1-5, with 10 bases fitting TRBD1. The CDR3 covers 14 residues. Germline V gene sequence: CDR1 DFQATT, CDR2 SNEGSKA (reference sequence). J lost 6 bases, V lost 5 bases, and 7 bases had no gene match. The CDR3 loop is CSADGTGDRQPQHF. Here the CDR3 DNA reads TGCAGTGCTGACGGGACAGGGGATCGTCAGCCCCAGCATTTT.